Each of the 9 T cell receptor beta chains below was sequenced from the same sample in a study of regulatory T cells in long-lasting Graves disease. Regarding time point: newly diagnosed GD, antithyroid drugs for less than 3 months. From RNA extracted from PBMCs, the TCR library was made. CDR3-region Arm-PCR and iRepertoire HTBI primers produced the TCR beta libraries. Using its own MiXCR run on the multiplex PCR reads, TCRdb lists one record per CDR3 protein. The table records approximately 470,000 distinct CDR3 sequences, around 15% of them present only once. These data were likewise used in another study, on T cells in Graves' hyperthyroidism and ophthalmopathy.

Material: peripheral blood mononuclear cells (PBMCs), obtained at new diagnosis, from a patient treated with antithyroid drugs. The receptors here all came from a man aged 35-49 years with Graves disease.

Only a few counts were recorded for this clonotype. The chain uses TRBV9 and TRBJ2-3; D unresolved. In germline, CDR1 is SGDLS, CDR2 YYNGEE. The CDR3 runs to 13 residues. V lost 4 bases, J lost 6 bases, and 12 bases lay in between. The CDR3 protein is CASSSPDGDTQYF. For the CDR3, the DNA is TGTGCCAGCAGCTCACCCGACGGGGATACGCAGTATTTT.

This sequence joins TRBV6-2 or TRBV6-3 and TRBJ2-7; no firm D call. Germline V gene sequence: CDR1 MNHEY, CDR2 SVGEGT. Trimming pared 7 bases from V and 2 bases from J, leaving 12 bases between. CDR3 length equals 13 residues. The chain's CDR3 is CASTSTTPYEQYF. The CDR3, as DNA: TGTGCCAGCACCTCGACGACTCCCTACGAGCAGTACTTC.

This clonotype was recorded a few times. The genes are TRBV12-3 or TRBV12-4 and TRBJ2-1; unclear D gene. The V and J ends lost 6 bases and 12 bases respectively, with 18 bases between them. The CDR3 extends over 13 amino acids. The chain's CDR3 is CASSLGTPPRQFF. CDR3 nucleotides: TGTGCCAGCAGCCTAGGAACCCCCCCTCGGCAGTTCTTC.

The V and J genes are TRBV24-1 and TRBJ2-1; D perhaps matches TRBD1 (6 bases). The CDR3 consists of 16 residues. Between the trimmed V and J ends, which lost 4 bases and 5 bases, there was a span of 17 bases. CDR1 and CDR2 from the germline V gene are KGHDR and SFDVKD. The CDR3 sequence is CATSDPTGFGNNEQFF. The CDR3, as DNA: TGTGCCACCAGTGACCCTACAGGGTTCGGGAACAATGAGCAGTTCTTC.

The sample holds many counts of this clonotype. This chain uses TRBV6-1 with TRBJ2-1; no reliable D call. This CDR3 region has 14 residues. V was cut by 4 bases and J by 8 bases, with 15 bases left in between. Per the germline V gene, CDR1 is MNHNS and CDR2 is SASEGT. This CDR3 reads CASSGHLGSDEQFF. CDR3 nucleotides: TGTGCCAGCAGTGGACACCTAGGCTCCGATGAGCAGTTCTTC.

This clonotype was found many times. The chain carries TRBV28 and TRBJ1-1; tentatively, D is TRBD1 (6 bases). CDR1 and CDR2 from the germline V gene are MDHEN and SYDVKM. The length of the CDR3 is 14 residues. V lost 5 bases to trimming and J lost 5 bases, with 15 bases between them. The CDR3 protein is CASSPAGAKTEAFF. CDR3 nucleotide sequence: TGTGCCAGCAGTCCGGCAGGGGCTAAGACTGAAGCTTTCTTT.

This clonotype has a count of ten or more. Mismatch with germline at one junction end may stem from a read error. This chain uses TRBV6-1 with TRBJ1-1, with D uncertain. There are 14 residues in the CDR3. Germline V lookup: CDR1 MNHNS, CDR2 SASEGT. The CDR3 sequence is CASSTGRTNTVAFF. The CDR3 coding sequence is TGTGCCAGCAGTACCGGACGGACGAACACTGTAGCTTTCTTT.

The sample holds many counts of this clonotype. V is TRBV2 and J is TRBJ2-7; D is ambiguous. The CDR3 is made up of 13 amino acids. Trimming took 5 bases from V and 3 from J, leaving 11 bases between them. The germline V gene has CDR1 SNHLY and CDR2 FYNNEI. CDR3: CASSTSPVYEQYF. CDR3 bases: TGTGCCAGCAGTACTTCCCCCGTCTACGAGCAGTACTTC.

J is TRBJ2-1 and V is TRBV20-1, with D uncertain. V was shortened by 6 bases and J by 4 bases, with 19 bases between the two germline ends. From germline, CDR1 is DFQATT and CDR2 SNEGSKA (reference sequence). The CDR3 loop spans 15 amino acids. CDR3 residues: CSAKRLGMGYNEQFF. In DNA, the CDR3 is TGCAGTGCCAAAAGATTGGGGATGGGGTACAATGAGCAGTTCTTC.